This T cell receptor beta chain comes out of a study of regulatory T cells in long-lasting Graves disease. Whole-study results and caveats: Newly diagnosed disease favored TRBV20-1 and TRBJ2-1 over persistent disease. Persistent patients had more shared public clonotypes (fewer than 3,000) than new patients (roughly 970).

Time point given: newly diagnosed GD, antithyroid drugs for less than 3 months. Construction of the TCR library relied on RNA isolated from PBMCs. Sequencing libraries for TCR beta were prepared with iRepertoire HTBI primers and Arm-PCR of CDR3 regions. TCRdb re-derived calls from the multiplex PCR reads in MiXCR, one entry per CDR3 protein. The table includes approximately 560,000 distinct CDR3 sequences, 16% detected once. This clonotype occurred many times. Its target is unknown. This CDR3 has 15 amino acids. V lost 3 bases, J lost 5 bases, and 13 bases lay in between. The V gene's germline CDR1 is LGHDT and CDR2 YNNKEL (reference sequence). These same data were also listed under a study on T cells in Graves' hyperthyroidism and ophthalmopathy. As that report states: Carried out on the TCR CDR3, a first-round RT-PCR used the HTBI primer set. The model anticipated ophthalmopathy a median around six months pre-onset.

The material was peripheral blood mononuclear cells (PBMCs), obtained at new diagnosis, from a patient treated with antithyroid drugs. The source of this sequence is a man aged 18 to 30 with Graves disease. The V and J genes are TRBV3-1 and TRBJ1-4, with no clear D. This CDR3 is CASSHPGAKNEKLFF. CDR3 sequence (DNA): TGTGCCAGCAGCCACCCTGGAGCTAAAAATGAAAAACTGTTTTTT. The whole variable domain, remainder taken from reference TRBV3-1 and TRBJ1-4, is DTAVSQTPKYLVTQMGNDKSIKCEQNLGHDTMYWYKQDSKKFLKIMFSYNNKELIINETVPNRFSPKSPDKAHLNLHINSLELGDSAVYFCASSHPGAKNEKLFFGSGTQLSVL.